The 25 T cell receptor beta chains given below trace back to one sample, sequenced in a study of cytomegalovirus exposure and HLA in healthy donors (dated by TCRdb to about 2017). To prepare the library, the immunoSEQ multiplex PCR assay was applied. For the multiplex PCR, a mixture combining 60 forward primers for TCR Vbeta segments and 13 reverse primers for TCR Jbeta segments was used. The table was pulled from immuneACCESS by TCRdb, which kept in-frame rearrangements only. Such tables lose some clones; where checked, under half of the loss comes from unresolved V genes, and the rest has no known cause. A total of about 140,000 clones appear in this sample, 80% of them only once. In total, the top ten clones hold 1% to 1.5% of the sample. Sequencing used PBMCs. The receptors were gathered from a male donor in good health and CMV-seropositive.

The rearrangement links TRBV2 to TRBJ2-3; 11 bases are a match to TRBD2. The CDR3 is made up of 17 amino acids. Germline CDR1 SNHLY, CDR2 FYNNEI. V lost 4 bases and J lost 2; bases outside the gene matches: 8. CDR3 DNA sequence: TGTGCCAGCAGTGGGCCGGGGGGACTAGCGGCCACAGATACGCAGTATTTT. Its protein is CASSGPGGLAATDTQYF.

The rearrangement links TRBV27 to TRBJ2-1; 7 positions match TRBD2. After removal of 2 bases from V and 7 bases from J, the junction contained 5 bases not matched to a gene. The CDR3 extends over 14 amino acids. Per the germline V gene, CDR1 is MNHEY and CDR2 is SMNVEV (reference sequence). This chain's CDR3 is CASSLGGGPNEQFF. The CDR3 bases are TGTGCCAGCAGTTTAGGGGGAGGGCCAAATGAGCAGTTCTTC.

The J gene is TRBJ1-5, the V gene TRBV6-1, with D uncertain. The CDR3 sequence is 14 residues long. From germline, CDR1 is MNHNS and CDR2 SASEGT. Trimming took 6 bases from V and 0 from J, leaving 9 bases between them. The DNA of the CDR3 is TGTGCCAGCAGCGGGGTTGATAGCAATCAGCCCCAGCATTTT. It encodes CASSGVDSNQPQHF.

The chain employs TRBV5-4 and TRBJ2-1; TRBD1 might be the D (6 bases). V lost 0 bases and J lost 9, with 10 bases in between. This CDR3 contains 13 residues. Germline V gene lookup returns CDR1 SGHNT and CDR2 YYREEE (reference sequence). CDR3 nucleotides: TGTGCCAGCAGCTTGGTTACAGGGATTGAGCAGTTCTTC. It translates to CASSLVTGIEQFF.

The chain recombines TRBV18 with TRBJ1-3; 8 positions match TRBD1. The V and J ends lost 5 bases and 7 bases, in that order; junction bases with no gene match: 7. Germline CDR1 and CDR2: KGHSH and LQKENI. CDR3 length: 14 amino acids. The CDR3, as DNA: TGTGCCAGCTCAGGGCAGGGGGCAAACAACACCATATATTTT. This gives the protein CASSGQGANNTIYF. The whole variable domain, remainder taken from reference TRBV18 and TRBJ1-3, is NAGVMQNPRHLVRRRGQEARLRCSPMKGHSHVYWYRQLPEEGLKFMVYLQKENIIDESGMPKERFSAEFPKEGPSILRIQQVVRGDSAAYFCASSGQGANNTIYFGEGSWLTVV.

The chain links TRBV29-1 to TRBJ1-4, with D perhaps matching TRBD1 (5 bases). The CDR3 totals 15 residues. CDR1 and CDR2 from the germline V gene are SQVTM and ANQGSEA. CDR3 sequence: CGAREGGTANEKLFF. The CDR3 coding sequence is TGCGGGGCGAGGGAGGGTGGCACAGCTAATGAAAAACTGTTTTTT.

V and J are TRBV11-1 and TRBJ2-1; TRBD2 matches 8 bases. The germline CDR1 and CDR2 sequences are SGHAT and FQDESV (reference sequence). The CDR3 consists of 15 residues. V gave up 5 bases and J gave up 4 bases; unmatched junction bases: 7. The CDR3 spells CASSLTSGEYNEQFF. The CDR3 DNA reads TGTGCCAGCAGCCTAACTAGCGGAGAGTACAATGAGCAGTTCTTC.

This rearrangement joins TRBV14 to TRBJ2-3, with a possible D match to TRBD2 (6 bases). CDR3 length equals 17 residues. From germline, CDR1 is SGHDN and CDR2 FVKESK. Trimming shortened V by 0 bases and J by 5 bases, and 18 bases separated the two germline ends. CDR3 DNA: TGTGCCAGCAGCCAAGAAAGGGTTGACGGGCGGGAAGATACGCAGTATTTT. Protein product: CASSQERVDGREDTQYF.

This chain connects TRBV29-1 to TRBJ2-5; 7 bases are shared with TRBD2. With V trimmed by 4 bases and J by 5 bases, 7 bases remained unmatched. Per the germline V gene, CDR1 is SQVTM and CDR2 is ANQGSEA. The length of the CDR3 is 13 residues. The CDR3 sequence is CSVATGGLETQYF. In nucleotides, the CDR3 is TGCAGCGTTGCAACGGGAGGATTGGAGACCCAGTACTTC.

The chain recombines TRBV6-5 with TRBJ2-7, with 11 bases identical to TRBD2. This CDR3 has 15 amino acids. From germline, CDR1 is MNHEY and CDR2 SVGAGI. J was trimmed by 0 bases and V by 6 bases; bases with no gene match: 4. The CDR3 region is CASSFGTSGSYEQYF. In DNA, the CDR3 is TGTGCCAGCAGCTTTGGGACTAGCGGCTCCTACGAGCAGTACTTC.

The CDR3 DNA sequence: TGCGCCAGCAGCTCCGGCGAAATTCAGGACGAGCAGTACTTC. Its translation is CASSSGEIQDEQYF. The chain joins TRBV5-1 to TRBJ2-7; D is undetermined. CDR1 is SGHRS, CDR2 YFSETQ, per germline. The CDR3 contains 14 residues. Trimming removed 3 bases at V and 5 bases at J, with 15 bases between. Supplemented by reference TRBV5-1 and TRBJ2-7, the full variable domain reads KAGVTQTPRYLIKTRGQQVTLSCSPISGHRSVSWYQQTPGQGLQFLFEYFSETQRNKGNFPGRFSGRQFSNSRSEMNVSTLELGDSALYLCASSSGEIQDEQYFGPGTRLTVT.

The chain uses TRBV7-9 and TRBJ1-5, with D possibly being TRBD1 (5 bases). Between the trimmed V and J ends, which lost 1 base and 7 bases, there was a span of 17 bases. The CDR3 length is 16 residues. Germline lookup yields CDR1 SEHNR and CDR2 FQNEAQ (reference sequence). The CDR3 spells CASSLGVKEGIQPQHF. In DNA form, the CDR3 reads TGTGCCAGCAGCTTAGGTGTCAAGGAGGGGATCCAGCCCCAGCATTTT.

The chain links TRBV7-3 to TRBJ1-2; D might be TRBD1 (6 bases). V lost 6 bases and J lost 6, with 14 bases in between. Germline V gives CDR1 SGHTA, CDR2 FQGTGA. The length of the CDR3 is 13 residues. CDR3 sequence: CASRQGEGHGYTF. The DNA for the CDR3 is TGTGCCAGCAGACAGGGAGAAGGTCATGGCTACACCTTC.

Remarks on this clone: The same CDR3 arises from other DNA sequences in this sample as well. The V call is TRBV9, the J call TRBJ2-7; 7 bases map to TRBD2. Germline V gene sequence: CDR1 SGDLS, CDR2 YYNGEE. The CDR3 extends over 13 amino acids. V lost 1 base and J lost 5; bases outside the gene matches: 3. CDR3 coding DNA: TGTGCCAGCAGCGTATCAGGGAGGGACGAGCAGTACTTC. It translates to CASSVSGRDEQYF.

This clone was detected only a few times. J is TRBJ1-1 and V is TRBV18; tentative D call: TRBD1 (5 bases). The CDR3 is 15 residues long. V lost 3 bases and J lost 5, with 16 bases in between. Germline assignment: CDR1 KGHSH and CDR2 LQKENI. In DNA form, the CDR3 reads TGTGCCAGCTCACCTGCGTTAGGGGCGACGACTGAAGCTTTCTTT. It encodes CASSPALGATTEAFF.

This clone was recorded a few times. The gene calls are TRBV29-1 and TRBJ2-1, with 7 bases lining up with TRBD2. The germline CDR1 and CDR2 sequences are SQVTM and ANQGSEA. There are 15 residues in the CDR3. Trimming at V came to 4 bases and at J to 3 bases, leaving 9 bases not matched to a gene. The CDR3, as DNA: TGCAGCGTTGGGGCGGGAGAGAAACTCTACAATGAGCAGTTCTTC. It encodes CSVGAGEKLYNEQFF.

Remarks on this clone: A junction end diverges from the germline sequence, so it may reflect a read error. The CDR3 DNA reads as TGTGCCAGCAGCCCAGGACTAGCGGGAAGGTGGATTCAGAATGGGCAGTTCTTC. Translated: CASSPGLAGRWIQNGQFF. J is TRBJ2-1 and V is TRBV28, with TRBD2 identical over 12 bases. From germline, CDR1 is MDHEN and CDR2 SYDVKM. CDR3 length: 18 amino acids.

The V and J genes are TRBV25-1 and TRBJ2-1; a weak D match, TRBD1 (6 bases). Trimming shortened V by 4 bases and J by 7 bases, and 14 bases separated the two germline ends. CDR3 length equals 14 residues. From germline, CDR1 is MGHDK and CDR2 SYGVNS. The CDR3 nucleotides read TGTGCCAGCAGTGTCTCCTCCAGGGGAAATGAGCAGTTCTTC. Amino acids: CASSVSSRGNEQFF.

The V and J genes are TRBV4-3 and TRBJ2-1; maybe TRBD2 (5 bases). There are 14 residues in the CDR3. The V end lost 4 bases, the J end lost 7 bases, and 14 bases lay between the germline ends. The germline V gene encodes CDR1 LGHNA and CDR2 YSLEER. CDR3 DNA: TGCGCCAGCAGCCCGATAGGAGGAACGAATGAGCAGTTCTTC. Protein: CASSPIGGTNEQFF.

As concerns this clone: One junction end disagrees with the germline gene, perhaps due to a read error. The chain couples TRBV7-7 to TRBJ2-1; 7 bases are a match to TRBD1. The germline V gene encodes CDR1 SSHAT and CDR2 FNYEAQ (reference sequence). The CDR3 spans 13 residues. DNA of the CDR3: TGTGCTAGCAGCCGACAGGGTGGCAATGAGCAGTTCTTC. It translates to CASSRQGGNEQFF. Complete variable domain (other parts from reference TRBV7-7 and TRBJ2-1): GAGVSQSPRYKVTKRGQDVTLRCDPISSHATLYWYQQALGQGPEFLTYFNYEAQPDKSGLPSDRFSAERPEGSISTLTIQRTEQRDSAMYRCASSRQGGNEQFFGPGTRLTVL.

The chain links TRBV5-1 to TRBJ2-7; D is undetermined. CDR3 length equals 15 residues. Per germline, CDR1 SGHRS and CDR2 YFSETQ. V lost 4 bases to trimming and J lost 2 bases, with 16 bases between them. The CDR3, as DNA: TGCGCCAGCAGCCCAACGCCCGACTTTGCCTACGAGCAGTACTTC. Its translation: CASSPTPDFAYEQYF.

This clone showed up just once. The V call is TRBV6-6, the J call TRBJ2-7, with D hard to call. Per germline, CDR1 MNHNY and CDR2 SVGAGI (reference sequence). Trimming took 8 bases from V and 3 from J, leaving 8 bases between them. The CDR3 is 11 residues long. CDR3: CASGQFYEQYF. Written as DNA, the CDR3 is TGTGCCAGCGGCCAGTTCTACGAGCAGTACTTC.

This CDR3 reads CASSQWTSGNQETQYF. In DNA, the CDR3 is TGCGCCAGCAGCCAATGGACTAGCGGGAACCAAGAGACCCAGTACTTC. The rearrangement joins TRBV4-1 to TRBJ2-5, with 12 bases aligning to TRBD2. This CDR3 is 16 amino acids long. V lost 2 bases and J lost 0; bases outside the gene matches: 1. Germline assignment: CDR1 MGHRA and CDR2 YSYEKL.

The genes are TRBV5-4 and TRBJ2-5, with 7 bases lining up with TRBD2. The CDR3 spans 18 residues. The germline gives CDR1 SGHNT, CDR2 YYREEE (reference sequence). J lost 5 bases, V lost 0 bases, and 16 bases had no gene match. CDR3: CASSLVGRGSGVQETQYF. The CDR3 region has the DNA TGTGCCAGCAGCTTGGTAGGGAGGGGAAGCGGGGTTCAGGAGACCCAGTACTTC. Filled out from reference TRBV5-4 and TRBJ2-5, the complete variable domain reads ETGVTQSPTHLIKTRGQQVTLRCSSQSGHNTVSWYQQALGQGPQFIFQYYREEENGRGNFPPRFSGLQFPNYSSELNVNALELDDSALYLCASSLVGRGSGVQETQYFGPGTRLLVL.

This clone was counted a few times. V and J are TRBV14 and TRBJ1-1; 7 bases agree with TRBD1. In germline, CDR1 is SGHDN, CDR2 FVKESK. Losses at the gene ends were 7 bases for V and 1 base for J; bases not matched to a gene: 3. The CDR3 runs 13 residues. The CDR3 protein is CASTRQGNTEAFF. The CDR3 nucleotides read TGTGCCAGCACCCGACAGGGGAACACTGAAGCTTTCTTT. The whole variable domain, filled in from reference TRBV14 and TRBJ1-1, reads EAGVTQFPSHSVIEKGQTVTLRCDPISGHDNLYWYRRVMGKEIKFLLHFVKESKQDESGMPNNRFLAERTGGTYSTLKVQPAELEDSGVYFCASTRQGNTEAFFGQGTRLTVV.